These 2 T cell receptor beta chains came from one sample sequenced in a study of STAT5B mutations in CD4+ large granular lymphocyte leukemia (dated by TCRdb to the early 2020s). Library prep was done by the immunoSEQ multiplex PCR assay. TCRdb mirrors the immuneACCESS table, restricted to in-frame sequences. Some clones are absent from its copies; in checked studies, under half trace to an unresolved V gene, and the reason for the others is unknown. Present in this sample are about 35,000 clones, more than 65% of which were seen just once. The ten most abundant clones make up approximately 2.4% of the sample. Specimen: CD4+ T cells from blood buffy coats. The receptor set was obtained from a human donor in good health.

There are a few counts of this clone. The chain combines TRBV2 with TRBJ1-2, with D possibly TRBD1 on 5 matching bases. Germline CDR1 is SNHLY and CDR2 is FYNNEI. V lost 7 bases, J lost 2 bases, and 14 bases lay in between. This CDR3 contains 14 residues. CDR3 DNA sequence: TGTGCCAGCACCTGGGAGGGACGGAACTATGGCTACACCTTC. Translated: CASTWEGRNYGYTF.

The chain recombines TRBV4-2 with TRBJ2-2; no clear D gene. Deletions cut 0 bases from V and 3 bases from J, with 8 bases between. The CDR3 covers 15 residues. From germline, CDR1 is LGHNA and CDR2 YNFKEQ. CDR3 amino acids: CASSQDHLDTGELFF. The CDR3 DNA reads as TGTGCCAGCAGCCAAGATCACCTAGACACCGGGGAGCTGTTTTTT.